Shown below are 32 T cell receptor beta chains from a single sample sequenced in a study of blood T cell repertoires in COVID-19. The assay was immunoSEQ multiplex PCR, and TCRdb's table has in-frame clones only and misses some. This sample carries about 260,000 clones, more than 70% of them seen once, and the ten largest clones take around 1.3%. The sample taken for sequencing was PBMCs or T cells enriched from blood (not recorded which). The source of these receptors is a woman aged 40 to 50 with acute COVID-19.

This clone was found a few times. The chain has TRBV5-1 and TRBJ2-7; the D gene is possibly TRBD1 (5 bases). CDR1 is SGHRS, CDR2 YFSETQ, per germline. V lost 2 bases and J 4 bases, leaving 16 bases between the germline ends. CDR3 length: 15 residues. The CDR3 protein is CASSLGPDSRYEQYF. The CDR3 coding sequence is TGCGCCAGCAGCTTAGGGCCCGACAGTAGGTACGAGCAGTACTTC.

This sequence joins TRBV29-1 and TRBJ1-2; TRBD1 agrees at 8 bases. The CDR3 extends over 13 amino acids. Germline V gene lookup returns CDR1 SQVTM and CDR2 ANQGSEA. V dropped 2 bases and J dropped 8; count of bases not matched to a gene: 7. CDR3: CSVEIQGAGGYTF. The CDR3 DNA reads as TGCAGCGTTGAAATCCAGGGGGCTGGGGGCTACACCTTC.

The chain is built from TRBV11-2 and TRBJ1-1; D not certain. The CDR3 totals 12 residues. The germline V gene has CDR1 SGHAT and CDR2 FQNNGV. V was pared by 5 bases and J by 7 bases, with 11 bases between. CDR3 amino acids: CASSPLIGEAFF. DNA for the CDR3: TGTGCCAGCAGCCCCCTCATCGGTGAAGCTTTCTTT.

The sample holds one count of this clone. The chain employs TRBV5-1 and TRBJ1-2; D not resolved. This CDR3 contains 13 residues. CDR1 and CDR2 (germline): SGHRS, YFSETQ. V was shortened by 0 bases and J by 8 bases, with 11 bases between the two germline ends. CDR3 sequence reads: CASSLGRVWGYTF. The CDR3 DNA reads TGCGCCAGCAGCTTGGGGAGGGTGTGGGGCTACACCTTC.

V usage is TRBV28 and J usage is TRBJ1-5; possible D gene TRBD1, 5 bases. Germline V lookup: CDR1 MDHEN, CDR2 SYDVKM. This CDR3 has 18 amino acids. The V and J ends lost 5 bases and 1 base respectively, with 21 bases between them. DNA for the CDR3: TGTGCCAGCAGTGCCCCGGGAGGGGCGGGAATGAGCAATCAGCCCCAGCATTTT. This translates into CASSAPGGAGMSNQPQHF.

This clone occurred once. This chain links TRBV7-2 with TRBJ2-5, with 7 bases that match TRBD1. The J segment lost 4 bases and the V segment lost 5 bases, leaving 10 bases of the junction unmatched. The CDR3 has 15 residues. The germline V gene encodes CDR1 SGHTA and CDR2 FQGNSA. The CDR3 sequence is CASSKGQAQGETQYF. In DNA form, the CDR3 reads TGTGCCAGCAGCAAAGGACAGGCCCAAGGAGAGACCCAGTACTTC.

This chain uses TRBV24-1 with TRBJ2-5; 7 nucleotides align to TRBD2. Germline V gives CDR1 KGHDR, CDR2 SFDVKD. CDR3 size: 14 residues. Germline trimming cut 3 bases from V and 3 bases from J; bases unmatched to any gene: 3. The CDR3 DNA sequence: TGTGCCACCAGTGATGGGGGAGGGGAAGAGACCCAGTACTTC. It yields the protein CATSDGGGEETQYF.

This clone has more than one count but fewer than ten. V usage is TRBV19 and J usage is TRBJ2-7, with 8 bases lining up with TRBD1. The CDR3 runs 13 residues. The ends lost 4 bases at V and 9 bases at J; junction bases unmatched: 8. CDR1 is LNHDA, CDR2 SQIVND, per germline (reference sequence). The CDR3 region has the DNA TGTGCCAGTAGTACCCGACAGGGGACTGTGCAGTACTTC. It yields the protein CASSTRQGTVQYF.

The CDR3 loop is CASSVTSGQETQYF. The CDR3 region has the DNA TGTGCCAGCAGTGTGACTAGCGGCCAAGAGACCCAGTACTTC. The chain recombines TRBV6-2 or TRBV6-3 with TRBJ2-5; 9 bases map to TRBD2. V was pared by 5 bases and J by 1 base, with 2 bases of the junction left unmatched. Germline V gene sequence: CDR1 MNHEY, CDR2 SVGEGT. There are 14 residues in the CDR3.

The chain has TRBV2 and TRBJ2-7; D remains ambiguous. Germline V gene sequence: CDR1 SNHLY, CDR2 FYNNEI. The CDR3 runs to 13 residues. The ends were cut back, 4 bases at V and 5 bases at J, with 12 bases in the middle. CDR3 loop: CASSGPGWDEQYF. CDR3 coding DNA: TGTGCCAGCAGTGGACCCGGGTGGGACGAGCAGTACTTC.

The chain has TRBV7-2 and TRBJ1-1; D ambiguous. Trimming pared 3 bases from V and 8 bases from J, leaving 13 bases between. Germline values: CDR1 SGHTA, CDR2 FQGNSA. The CDR3 loop spans 13 amino acids. Written as DNA, the CDR3 is TGTGCCAGCAGCTTGCGGGAGGCGACGGAAGCTTTCTTT. It encodes CASSLREATEAFF.

This rearrangement joins TRBV30 to TRBJ2-5; D remains ambiguous. The CDR3 length is 12 residues. Germline V gene lookup returns CDR1 GTSNPN and CDR2 SVGIG (reference sequence). Trimming shortened V by 4 bases and J by 9 bases, and 15 bases separated the two germline ends. In nucleotides, the CDR3 is TGTGCCTGGAATCGAGCCGAGGCGGCCCAGTACTTC. This gives the protein CAWNRAEAAQYF.

In this sample, this clone turned up a few times. The chain links TRBV11-3 to TRBJ2-1; D gene unclear. This CDR3 is built from 15 residues. The germline V gene encodes CDR1 SGHNT and CDR2 YENEEA. V lost 1 base and J lost 2, with 9 bases in between. For the CDR3, the DNA is TGTGCCAGCAGCTTAGGTTCTACAGCCTACAATGAGCAGTTCTTC. Its translation: CASSLGSTAYNEQFF.

The V gene is TRBV29-1, the J gene TRBJ2-1; TRBD2 might be the D (6 bases). Germline assignment: CDR1 SQVTM and CDR2 ANQGSEA. V lost 0 bases, J lost 5 bases, and 17 bases lay in between. The CDR3 has 16 residues. As DNA, the CDR3 is TGCAGCGTTGAAGATCCTAGGAGGGCCAGGAACAATGAGCAGTTCTTC. Its translation: CSVEDPRRARNNEQFF.

This chain uses TRBV5-6 with TRBJ1-2; 8 bases line up with TRBD1. The germline CDR1 and CDR2 sequences are SGHDT and YYEEEE. The V and J ends lost 3 bases and 8 bases, in that order; junction bases with no gene match: 6. The CDR3 loop spans 13 amino acids. CDR3 nucleotide sequence: TGTGCCAGCAGCTACGCAGGGGGCGTAGGCTACACCTTC. It encodes CASSYAGGVGYTF. Looking up the rest from reference TRBV5-6 and TRBJ1-2 gives the full variable domain: DAGVTQSPTHLIKTRGQQVTLRCSPKSGHDTVSWYQQALGQGPQFIFQYYEEEERQRGNFPDRFSGHQFPNYSSELNVNALLLGDSALYLCASSYAGGVGYTFGSGTRLTVV.

This clone has only one observation. The chain combines TRBV10-3 with TRBJ1-5; D might be TRBD1 (6 bases). V was trimmed by 1 base and J by 7 bases, leaving 11 bases between them. Germline values: CDR1 ENHRY, CDR2 SYGVKD. The CDR3 is 14 amino acids. CDR3 nucleotide sequence: TGTGCCATCAGTGAGTATGAACAGGGCCAGCCCCAGCATTTT. Encoded protein: CAISEYEQGQPQHF.

The V and J genes are TRBV6-5 and TRBJ1-5, with D possibly being TRBD1 (5 bases). V shed 2 bases and J shed 1 base, with 9 bases lying between them. Germline values: CDR1 MNHEY, CDR2 SVGAGI. This CDR3 is built from 15 residues. CDR3 DNA: TGTGCCAGCAGTTACAGGGGAGGAAGCAATCAGCCCCAGCATTTT. It translates to CASSYRGGSNQPQHF.

The V call is TRBV30, the J call TRBJ1-1; TRBD1 might be the D (5 bases). Trimming shortened V by 1 base and J by 1 base, and 16 bases separated the two germline ends. Germline V CDR1 and CDR2: GTSNPN, SVGIG (reference sequence). The CDR3 contains 16 residues. The CDR3 reads CAWSAPRDSRNTEAFF. The CDR3 nucleotides are TGTGCCTGGAGTGCCCCAAGGGACTCCAGGAACACTGAAGCTTTCTTT.

The chain employs TRBV5-1 and TRBJ1-4; D unresolved. This CDR3 is built from 17 residues. CDR1 and CDR2 from the germline V gene are SGHRS and YFSETQ. V lost 1 base to trimming and J lost 7 bases, with 20 bases between them. The CDR3 DNA is TGCGCCAGCAGCTTGCACCGACGCGCCGGGGAGGGTGAAAAACTGTTTTTT. Translation gives CASSLHRRAGEGEKLFF.

The rearrangement links TRBV29-1 to TRBJ1-4, with 9 nucleotides matching TRBD1. Germline CDR1 SQVTM, CDR2 ANQGSEA. The CDR3 extends over 15 amino acids. V was pared by 6 bases and J by 6 bases, with 11 bases of the junction left unmatched. CDR3 sequence: CSVKQGAASDEKLFF. CDR3 coding DNA: TGCAGCGTCAAACAGGGGGCAGCTTCGGATGAAAAACTGTTTTTT. The full variable domain, its missing parts supplied by reference TRBV29-1 and TRBJ1-4, is SAVISQKPSRDICQRGTSLTIQCQVDSQVTMMFWYRQQPGQSLTLIATANQGSEATYESGFVIDKFPISRPNLTFSTLTVSNMSPEDSSIYLCSVKQGAASDEKLFFGSGTQLSVL.

The chain recombines TRBV13 with TRBJ2-3; D is possibly TRBD2 (5 bases). Germline V gene data show CDR1 as PRHDT and CDR2 as FYEKMQ (reference sequence). V was pared by 4 bases and J by 5 bases, with 19 bases between. This CDR3 spans 16 amino acids. The CDR3 region is CASSSQFSEVRDTQYF. The CDR3 DNA follows: TGTGCCAGCAGCTCGCAGTTTAGCGAAGTTCGAGATACGCAGTATTTT.

This rearrangement joins TRBV6-5 to TRBJ1-4; no clear D. The germline V gene encodes CDR1 MNHEY and CDR2 SVGAGI. Trimming took 2 bases from V and 0 from J, leaving 7 bases between them. The CDR3 loop spans 15 amino acids. This chain's CDR3 is CASSYLGSTNEKLFF. The CDR3 DNA reads as TGTGCCAGCAGTTACCTGGGCTCAACTAATGAAAAACTGTTTTTT.

V is TRBV24-1 and J is TRBJ1-2, with D maybe TRBD1 (6 bases). CDR1 and CDR2 from the germline V gene are KGHDR and SFDVKD. The ends were cut back, 11 bases at V and 0 bases at J, with 12 bases in the middle. The CDR3 contains 13 residues. The CDR3 DNA follows: TGTGCCATCCGGGACACCTCTAACTATGGCTACACCTTC. Translated: CAIRDTSNYGYTF.

This rearrangement joins TRBV9 to TRBJ2-1; 9 positions agree with TRBD2. Looked up from germline, CDR1 is SGDLS and CDR2 is YYNGEE. The CDR3 spans 15 residues. The trim removed 1 base at V and 4 bases at J, leaving 3 bases unmatched. CDR3 amino acids: CASSVMTSGYNEQFF. The CDR3 nucleotides are TGTGCCAGCAGCGTAATGACTAGCGGATACAATGAGCAGTTCTTC.

In this sample, this clone turned up once. The genes are TRBV3-1 (or the pseudogene TRBV3-2) and TRBJ2-1; D perhaps matches TRBD1 (6 bases). CDR3 size: 13 residues. The V end was cut by 5 bases, the J end by 10 bases, with 15 bases between. Per germline, CDR1 LGHDT and CDR2 YNNKEL (reference sequence). The CDR3 coding sequence is TGTGCCAGCAGCGTCCGAAGCGACAGGGAGCAGTTCTTC. Translated, it gives CASSVRSDREQFF.

This rearrangement joins TRBV2 to TRBJ2-1, with TRBD2 matching 11 bases. The trim removed 10 bases at V and 0 bases at J, leaving 5 bases unmatched. Germline V gives CDR1 SNHLY, CDR2 FYNNEI. CDR3 length: 15 amino acids. Written as DNA, the CDR3 is TGTGCCACGACTAGCGGGACGAGCTCCTACAATGAGCAGTTCTTC. Amino acid sequence: CATTSGTSSYNEQFF.

In the case of this clone: Other DNA sequences in the same sample also yield this CDR3. The chain employs TRBV3-1 (or the pseudogene TRBV3-2) and TRBJ1-1; no clear D gene. The CDR3 sequence is 12 residues long. CDR1 is LGHDT and CDR2 is YNNKEL in the germline V gene (reference sequence). Trimming took 1 base from V and 4 from J, leaving 4 bases between them. The CDR3: CASSQAGTEAFF. The CDR3 DNA reads TGTGCCAGCAGCCAAGCCGGCACTGAAGCTTTCTTT.

The rearrangement uses TRBV27 and TRBJ1-1; D is perhaps TRBD1 (5 bases). Germline V gives CDR1 MNHEY, CDR2 SMNVEV (reference sequence). The CDR3 sequence is 13 residues long. The V end lost 1 base, the J end lost 8 bases, and 11 bases lay between the germline ends. CDR3 amino acids: CASSLFRGTEAFF. CDR3 nucleotides: TGTGCCAGCAGTTTATTTCGGGGGACGGAAGCTTTCTTT.

The chain links TRBV7-9 to TRBJ1-5; perhaps TRBD1 as D (6 bases). Germline values: CDR1 SEHNR, CDR2 FQNEAQ (reference sequence). The CDR3 loop spans 14 amino acids. The V and J ends lost 5 bases and 7 bases respectively, with 15 bases between them. CDR3 sequence: CASSPGTWGQPQHF. The CDR3 region has the DNA TGTGCCAGCAGCCCCGGGACATGGGGGCAGCCCCAGCATTTT.

This clone has only a few counts. The rearrangement links TRBV11-2 to TRBJ1-6; D gene ambiguous. V lost 1 base, J lost 8 bases, and 9 bases lay in between. The germline V gene encodes CDR1 SGHAT and CDR2 FQNNGV. CDR3 length equals 14 residues. CDR3 protein: CASSLGEVDSPLHF. CDR3 sequence (DNA): TGTGCCAGCAGCTTAGGGGAGGTGGATTCACCCCTCCACTTT.

V gene TRBV28 combines with J gene TRBJ1-5, with D perhaps matching TRBD1 (5 bases). Germline loops: CDR1 MDHEN, CDR2 SYDVKM. V dropped 8 bases and J dropped 5 bases, with 13 bases sitting between them. There are 13 residues in the CDR3. Here the CDR3 reads CASGRGGYQPQHF. CDR3 bases: TGTGCCAGCGGGAGGGGTGGATATCAGCCCCAGCATTTT.

The chain combines TRBV5-3 with TRBJ2-1; D is undetermined. TRBV5-3 counts as an open reading frame of uncertain function. The CDR3 length is 13 residues. V was cut by 1 base and J by 5 bases, with 7 bases left in between. CDR3 residues: CARSLWPNNEQFF. The CDR3, as DNA: TGTGCCAGAAGCTTGTGGCCAAACAATGAGCAGTTCTTC.